This T cell receptor beta chain was recorded in a study of shared clonotypes between healthy human individuals. Trimming shortened V by 2 bases and J by 3 bases, and 20 bases separated the two germline ends. Germline V lookup: CDR1 SGHAT, CDR2 FQNNGV. This CDR3 has 17 amino acids. The method was immunoSEQ multiplex PCR; TCRdb's version includes in-frame clones alone and lacks a portion of them. The data hold approximately 1.9 million clones, with just under 95% observed a single time. Naive CD8 populations comprised CD45RO-negative cells positively selected for CCR7, excluding terminally differentiated effector memory CD45RA+ cells.

Sequenced: naive CD8+ T cells from PBMCs. The origin of this receptor is a man aged 18-30 years in good health. Some clones in this sample may be carry-over from other donors' samples. This chain connects TRBV11-2 to TRBJ2-7; no definite D call. CDR3 in amino acids: CASSLRRSKEWNYEQYF. The CDR3 region has the DNA TGTGCCAGCAGCTTAAGAAGGTCGAAAGAATGGAACTACGAGCAGTACTTC.